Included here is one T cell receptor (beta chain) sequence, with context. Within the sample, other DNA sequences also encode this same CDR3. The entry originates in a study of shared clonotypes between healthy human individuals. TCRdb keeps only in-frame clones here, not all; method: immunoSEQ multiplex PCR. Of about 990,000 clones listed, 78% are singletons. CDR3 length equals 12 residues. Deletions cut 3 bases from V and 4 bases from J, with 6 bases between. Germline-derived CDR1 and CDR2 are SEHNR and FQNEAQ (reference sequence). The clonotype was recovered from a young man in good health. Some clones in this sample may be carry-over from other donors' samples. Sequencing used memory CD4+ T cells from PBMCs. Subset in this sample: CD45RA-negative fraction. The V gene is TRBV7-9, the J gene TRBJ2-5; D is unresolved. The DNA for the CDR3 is TGTGCCAGCAGCTTTAGTGGAGAGACCCAGTACTTC. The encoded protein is CASSFSGETQYF.